This T cell receptor (beta chain) emerged from a study of molecular identifiers for immune sequencing clone quantification. TCRdb ran MiXCR on the PCR reads and lists one entry per CDR3 protein. The sample has more than 450,000 distinct CDR3 sequences, around a fifth seen once; the top ten hold 0.84%. Losses at the gene ends were 4 bases for V and 6 bases for J; bases not matched to a gene: 6. CDR1 and CDR2 from the germline V gene are DFQATT and SNEGSKA (reference sequence). The CDR3 is made up of 15 amino acids. This clonotype was detected only a few times. The sequence was obtained from a human donor in good health. Some libraries in this study had Jurkat cell RNA spiked in. Specimen: naive CD8+ T cells from blood, with Jurkat cell RNA spiked in. Subset specified: FACS-sorted CD8+CD4-CCR7+CD45RA+ naive T cells. This rearrangement joins TRBV20-1 to TRBJ2-7; 16 bases line up with TRBD2. CDR3 loop: CSANQGLAGGFEQYF. DNA of the CDR3: TGCAGTGCTAATCAGGGACTAGCGGGAGGGTTCGAGCAGTACTTC.